Listed below are T cell receptor beta chains from one sample, sequenced in a study of T cell repertoires in cytomegalovirus infection. Their specific antigens are unknown. In TCRdb, the reads were re-called with MiXCR into one record per CDR3 protein. The sample has 700,000 to 950,000 distinct CDR3 sequences, 30% to 35% seen once. Sequences were derived from cultured CD8+ T cells from PBMCs, sampled from culture after CMV antigen stimulation. The receptors stem from a human donor in good health (CMV status not recorded). Some clones in this sample may be carry-over from other donors' samples. Each CDR3 is given with its conserved first and last residue. The D gene is left open where the match is weak. Expanded clones are given a class, and other clones once, few, many or no size at all.

abundance: many; j_gene: TRBJ1-2; v_gene: TRBV7-2; d_gene: TRBD1; CDR3aa: CASSPTGGAEGYTF; CDR3nt: TGTGCCAGCAGCCCTACAGGGGGCGCGGAGGGCTACACCTTC
abundance: NA; j_gene: TRBJ1-6; v_gene: TRBV12-3/TRBV12-4; d_gene: NA; CDR3aa: CDSSHMAYSPLHF; CDR3nt: TGTGACAGCAGTCACATGGCCTATTCACCCCTCCACTTT
abundance: NA; j_gene: TRBJ2-7; v_gene: TRBV4-1; d_gene: TRBD1; CDR3aa: CASSQWDRGYEQYF; CDR3nt: TGCGCCAGCAGCCAGTGGGACAGGGGCTACGAGCAGTACTTC
abundance: NA; j_gene: TRBJ1-5; v_gene: TRBV12-3/TRBV12-4; d_gene: NA; CDR3aa: CTSRGDFGNQPQHF; CDR3nt: TGTACCAGCAGAGGGGACTTCGGCAATCAGCCCCAGCATTTT
abundance: few; j_gene: TRBJ2-1; v_gene: TRBV7-9; d_gene: TRBD1; CDR3aa: CASSLRDRGAPNEQFF; CDR3nt: TGTGCCAGCAGCTTGAGGGACAGGGGAGCCCCCAATGAGCAGTTCTTC
abundance: NA; j_gene: TRBJ2-2; v_gene: TRBV20-1; d_gene: NA; CDR3aa: CSARDREVLQSNTGELFF; CDR3nt: TGCAGTGCTAGAGATCGTGAGGTCTTACAGTCGAACACCGGGGAGCTGTTTTTT
abundance: NA; j_gene: TRBJ1-6; v_gene: TRBV7-6; d_gene: TRBD1; CDR3aa: CASSDRGLPPLHF; CDR3nt: TGTGCCAGCAGCGACAGGGGTTTACCGCCCCTCCACTTT
abundance: NA; j_gene: TRBJ1-2; v_gene: TRBV5-4; d_gene: NA; CDR3aa: CASSLDKGNYGYTF; CDR3nt: TGTGCCAGCAGCCTAGACAAGGGCAACTATGGCTACACCTTC
abundance: NA; j_gene: TRBJ2-5; v_gene: TRBV12-5; d_gene: NA; CDR3aa: CASGLDLDSPRSETQYF; CDR3nt: TGTGCTAGTGGTTTGGACCTGGACAGTCCCAGGTCAGAGACCCAGTACTTC
abundance: NA; j_gene: TRBJ2-1; v_gene: TRBV19; d_gene: TRBD1; CDR3aa: CASSMVGQGSYNEQFF; CDR3nt: TGTGCCAGTAGTATGGTGGGACAGGGCTCCTACAATGAGCAGTTCTTC
abundance: NA; j_gene: TRBJ2-4; v_gene: TRBV9; d_gene: TRBD2; CDR3aa: CASSVGASGGAKNIQYF; CDR3nt: TGTGCCAGCAGCGTAGGGGCTAGCGGGGGGGCCAAAAACATTCAGTACTTC
abundance: many; j_gene: TRBJ2-6; v_gene: TRBV7-6; d_gene: TRBD1; CDR3aa: CASSFFSGTGKSGANVLTF; CDR3nt: TGTGCCAGCAGCTTCTTCTCCGGGACAGGGAAGTCTGGGGCCAACGTCCTGACTTTC
abundance: many; j_gene: TRBJ2-1; v_gene: TRBV7-9; d_gene: TRBD2; CDR3aa: CASRAPGTSAYNEQFF; CDR3nt: TGTGCCAGCAGAGCTCCTGGGACTAGCGCCTACAATGAGCAGTTCTTC
abundance: NA; j_gene: TRBJ1-1; v_gene: TRBV6-8; d_gene: NA; CDR3aa: CASSYSMVGTDSPNTEAFF; CDR3nt: TGTGCCAGCAGTTACTCGATGGTAGGTACGGACAGTCCAAACACTGAAGCTTTCTTT
abundance: many; j_gene: TRBJ1-1; v_gene: TRBV7-6; d_gene: NA; CDR3aa: CASSSGRRSLNTEAFF; CDR3nt: TGTGCCAGCAGCTCCGGGCGGCGGTCCTTGAACACTGAAGCTTTCTTT
abundance: NA; j_gene: TRBJ1-2; v_gene: TRBV6-5; d_gene: TRBD1; CDR3aa: CASTKGAYYGYTF; CDR3nt: TGTGCCAGTACCAAGGGGGCGTACTATGGCTACACCTTC
abundance: NA; j_gene: TRBJ1-1; v_gene: TRBV15; d_gene: NA; CDR3aa: CATSRDDKGRMNTEAFF; CDR3nt: TGTGCCACCAGCAGAGATGACAAGGGACGAATGAACACTGAAGCTTTCTTT
abundance: NA; j_gene: TRBJ1-6; v_gene: TRBV7-6; d_gene: NA; CDR3aa: CASSLALDSPLHF; CDR3nt: TGTGCCAGCAGCTTAGCTCTGGATTCACCCCTCCACTTT
abundance: few; j_gene: TRBJ1-1; v_gene: TRBV9; d_gene: NA; CDR3aa: CASSVSKNTEAFF; CDR3nt: TGTGCCAGCAGCGTGAGCAAGAACACTGAAGCTTTCTTT
abundance: NA; j_gene: TRBJ1-1; v_gene: TRBV10-3; d_gene: NA; CDR3aa: CAISVGQGLNTEAFF; CDR3nt: TGTGCCATCAGTGTGGGCCAGGGACTGAACACTGAAGCTTTCTTT
abundance: NA; j_gene: TRBJ2-3; v_gene: TRBV6-5; d_gene: TRBD1; CDR3aa: CASSYSIGTGGLTDTQYF; CDR3nt: TGTGCCAGCAGTTACTCGATCGGGACAGGGGGCTTGACAGATACGCAGTATTTT
abundance: few; j_gene: TRBJ1-1; v_gene: TRBV6-2/TRBV6-3; d_gene: NA; CDR3aa: CASIAGGTEAFF; CDR3nt: TGTGCCAGCATTGCCGGAGGGACTGAAGCTTTCTTT
abundance: NA; j_gene: TRBJ1-1; v_gene: TRBV13; d_gene: NA; CDR3aa: CASSFHRNTEAFF; CDR3nt: TGTGCCAGCAGCTTTCACAGGAACACTGAAGCTTTCTTT
abundance: NA; j_gene: TRBJ1-1; v_gene: TRBV6-1; d_gene: NA; CDR3aa: CASNPTSISWGMNTEAFF; CDR3nt: TGTGCCAGCAATCCAACATCGATTAGCTGGGGGATGAACACTGAAGCTTTCTTT
abundance: NA; j_gene: TRBJ1-6; v_gene: TRBV7-3; d_gene: TRBD1; CDR3aa: CASSLIRQGGSPLHF; CDR3nt: TGTGCCAGCAGCTTAATTCGACAGGGCGGTTCACCCCTCCACTTT
abundance: NA; j_gene: TRBJ2-3; v_gene: TRBV7-6; d_gene: TRBD1; CDR3aa: CASSLSGGVNTDTQYF; CDR3nt: TGTGCCAGCAGCCTCTCAGGGGGCGTGAACACAGATACGCAGTATTTT
abundance: few; j_gene: TRBJ2-5; v_gene: TRBV10-2; d_gene: TRBD2; CDR3aa: CASSTLAGVGQETQYF; CDR3nt: TGCGCCAGCAGTACGCTAGCGGGGGTGGGCCAAGAGACCCAGTACTTC
abundance: NA; j_gene: TRBJ1-1; v_gene: TRBV9; d_gene: TRBD1; CDR3aa: CASSVGTGGYTEAFF; CDR3nt: TGTGCCAGCAGCGTAGGGACAGGGGGGTACACTGAAGCTTTCTTT
abundance: many; j_gene: TRBJ2-1; v_gene: TRBV27; d_gene: TRBD2; CDR3aa: CASKYGGGALNEQFF; CDR3nt: TGTGCCAGCAAGTATGGCGGGGGGGCACTCAATGAGCAGTTCTTC
abundance: NA; j_gene: TRBJ1-6; v_gene: TRBV25-1; d_gene: TRBD1; CDR3aa: CASSDVTGGNSPLHF; CDR3nt: TGTGCCAGCAGTGACGTGACAGGGGGCAATTCACCCCTCCACTTT
abundance: NA; j_gene: TRBJ1-1; v_gene: TRBV6-1; d_gene: NA; CDR3aa: CASTYSSSEAFF; CDR3nt: TGTGCCAGCACTTATTCAAGTTCTGAAGCTTTCTTT
abundance: few; j_gene: TRBJ1-2; v_gene: TRBV6-1; d_gene: TRBD1; CDR3aa: CASTLGQGRYGYTF; CDR3nt: TGTGCCAGCACCCTCGGACAGGGGCGGTATGGCTACACCTTC
abundance: NA; j_gene: TRBJ2-3; v_gene: TRBV10-3; d_gene: NA; CDR3aa: CAISVLGPDTQYF; CDR3nt: TGTGCCATCAGTGTCCTGGGGCCGGATACGCAGTATTTT
abundance: NA; j_gene: TRBJ1-1; v_gene: TRBV5-6; d_gene: NA; CDR3aa: CASSWANPNTEAFF; CDR3nt: TGTGCCAGCAGCTGGGCTAATCCGAACACTGAAGCTTTCTTT
abundance: few; j_gene: TRBJ1-5; v_gene: TRBV12-5; d_gene: NA; CDR3aa: CASGSGYNQPQHF; CDR3nt: TGTGCTAGTGGTTCAGGGTACAATCAGCCCCAGCATTTT
abundance: NA; j_gene: TRBJ2-1; v_gene: TRBV7-3; d_gene: TRBD2; CDR3aa: CASSPGGGRDEQFF; CDR3nt: TGTGCCAGCAGCCCGGGCGGGGGGCGGGATGAGCAGTTCTTC
abundance: NA; j_gene: TRBJ2-7; v_gene: TRBV5-1; d_gene: NA; CDR3aa: CASSRLGRDEQYF; CDR3nt: TGCGCCAGCAGCCGACTGGGCAGGGACGAGCAGTACTTC
abundance: few; j_gene: TRBJ2-7; v_gene: TRBV7-9; d_gene: TRBD2; CDR3aa: CASSPRTSGAYEQYF; CDR3nt: TGTGCCAGCAGCCCCCGGACTAGCGGAGCCTACGAGCAGTACTTC
abundance: NA; j_gene: TRBJ1-1; v_gene: TRBV5-5; d_gene: NA; CDR3aa: CASSLGRQSFGTEAFF; CDR3nt: TGTGCCAGCAGCTTGGGGAGACAGTCCTTCGGCACTGAAGCTTTCTTT
abundance: few; j_gene: TRBJ2-2; v_gene: TRBV12-3/TRBV12-4; d_gene: TRBD2; CDR3aa: CASSLLAGGHGELFF; CDR3nt: TGTGCCAGCAGTTTACTAGCGGGGGGGCACGGGGAGCTGTTTTTT